Here is one TCR beta chain with its context. No antigen is known for it. The entry originates in a study of cytomegalovirus exposure and HLA in healthy donors. Study-wide results and caveats: Cytomegalovirus-associated TCR beta chains were listed, numbering 164.

Measured with immunoSEQ multiplex PCR; TCRdb has only the in-frame clones, and not every one. The data contain some 130,000 clones, just under 85% of them singletons. Germline V gene sequence: CDR1 MGHDK, CDR2 SYGVNS. The CDR3 is made up of 11 amino acids. Between the trimmed V and J ends, which lost 7 bases and 7 bases, there was a span of 8 bases. The source material was PBMCs. This receptor was obtained from a man between 25 and 39 years old in good health and CMV-seropositive. V usage is TRBV25-1 and J usage is TRBJ2-1; D may be TRBD2 (6 bases). The CDR3 region has the DNA TGTGCCAGCATACGGGGGAATGAGCAGTTCTTC. Translated: CASIRGNEQFF.